The following is a TCR beta chain sequence with its context. Which antigen it targets is not known. No much larger clonotype is one base removed from it; base qualities were not supplied. Genomic DNA was isolated from the sorted cells so that the TCRbeta CDR3 region could be sequenced. The immunoSEQ Assay was used for sequencing of TCRbeta CDR3 regions. Sourced from immuneACCESS, this table was stored by TCRdb with only in-frame sequences that have V and J called. A share of the clones is absent; for the studies checked, an unresolved V gene accounts for under half, and the remainder has no known explanation. This sample is represented by around 64,000 clones; approximately 90% of them were singletons. The biggest ten clones account for roughly 0.77% of the sample. The trial excluded patients who had a history of autoimmune disease or were on systemic immunosuppression. Peripheral blood for TCR sequencing was collected from all dose cohorts at baseline, on cycle 4 day 1, and on cycle 7 day 1. Samples came from an open-label, multicenter, first-in-human phase I dose-escalation trial of ivuxolimab. Adults with locally advanced or metastatic head and neck squamous cell, hepatocellular, melanoma or renal cell carcinoma were enrolled in the trial. CD4+ and CD8+ T cells were sorted separately from peripheral blood before TCR sequencing.

The sample comes from a study of OX40 agonist ivuxolimab in advanced cancers. At the level of the whole study: The costimulatory receptor OX40 (CD134) was targeted by ivuxolimab, a fully human IgG2 agonistic monoclonal antibody. Intravenous ivuxolimab was administered to patients every 2 weeks at six dose levels: 0.01, 0.1, 0.3, 1.5, 3 and 10 mg/kg. In the dose-escalation cohort, 82.7% of patients were male, and the mean age was approximately 60 years, with a range of 23 to 79. The monotherapy dose-escalation portion (N ≈ 57 patients) of the phase I ivuxolimab trial is reported in the paper. Of the approximately 50 dose-escalation patients, hepatocellular carcinoma was present in about 20, melanoma in some 15, renal cell carcinoma in 9 and head and neck cancer in 9. Prior anti-PD-1, anti-PD-L1 or anti-CTLA-4 therapy was permitted, and approximately 39% of dose-escalation patients had received checkpoint inhibitors. Partial responses were achieved by three dose-escalation patients, of whom one had hepatocellular carcinoma and two had cutaneous melanoma. Peripheral TCRbeta sequencing was intended to test whether TCR sequence diversity was altered and clonal T-cell expansion was caused by ivuxolimab.

Here is what the overall study found, with its caveats: Low levels of normalized T-cell clonal expansion were also seen in some patients who did not respond. In partial responders in the 0.1-3.0 mg/kg groups, normalized peripheral clonal expansion was found to be among the lowest, especially among CD8+ T cells. The antigen specificity of the clonally expanded peripheral T cells was not determined. On average, CD8+ T cells showed more expanded clones than CD4+ T cells after ivuxolimab. Clonal expansion of both CD4+ and CD8+ blood T cells was observed from baseline to week 6 at doses 0.1 to 3.0 mg/kg.

After removal of 7 bases from V and 7 bases from J, the junction retains 5 bases not matched to a gene. According to the germline V gene, CDR1 reads SQVTM and CDR2 reads ANQGSEA. CDR3 length: 12 amino acids, cysteine to phenylalanine. CDR3 DNA only is kept here, 36 bases in frame from base 1. The clonotype originates from an adult with an advanced solid tumor such as melanoma, head and neck, liver or kidney cancer. The sample was CD4+ or CD8+ T cells sorted from blood, taken in a trial of the OX40 agonist ivuxolimab. The chain links TRBV29-1 with TRBJ2-1; 9 of the junction bases match TRBD1. The CDR3 region: CSADGQGNEQFF. In nucleotide form, the sequence is TGCAGCGCAGACGGACAGGGGAATGAGCAGTTCTTC.